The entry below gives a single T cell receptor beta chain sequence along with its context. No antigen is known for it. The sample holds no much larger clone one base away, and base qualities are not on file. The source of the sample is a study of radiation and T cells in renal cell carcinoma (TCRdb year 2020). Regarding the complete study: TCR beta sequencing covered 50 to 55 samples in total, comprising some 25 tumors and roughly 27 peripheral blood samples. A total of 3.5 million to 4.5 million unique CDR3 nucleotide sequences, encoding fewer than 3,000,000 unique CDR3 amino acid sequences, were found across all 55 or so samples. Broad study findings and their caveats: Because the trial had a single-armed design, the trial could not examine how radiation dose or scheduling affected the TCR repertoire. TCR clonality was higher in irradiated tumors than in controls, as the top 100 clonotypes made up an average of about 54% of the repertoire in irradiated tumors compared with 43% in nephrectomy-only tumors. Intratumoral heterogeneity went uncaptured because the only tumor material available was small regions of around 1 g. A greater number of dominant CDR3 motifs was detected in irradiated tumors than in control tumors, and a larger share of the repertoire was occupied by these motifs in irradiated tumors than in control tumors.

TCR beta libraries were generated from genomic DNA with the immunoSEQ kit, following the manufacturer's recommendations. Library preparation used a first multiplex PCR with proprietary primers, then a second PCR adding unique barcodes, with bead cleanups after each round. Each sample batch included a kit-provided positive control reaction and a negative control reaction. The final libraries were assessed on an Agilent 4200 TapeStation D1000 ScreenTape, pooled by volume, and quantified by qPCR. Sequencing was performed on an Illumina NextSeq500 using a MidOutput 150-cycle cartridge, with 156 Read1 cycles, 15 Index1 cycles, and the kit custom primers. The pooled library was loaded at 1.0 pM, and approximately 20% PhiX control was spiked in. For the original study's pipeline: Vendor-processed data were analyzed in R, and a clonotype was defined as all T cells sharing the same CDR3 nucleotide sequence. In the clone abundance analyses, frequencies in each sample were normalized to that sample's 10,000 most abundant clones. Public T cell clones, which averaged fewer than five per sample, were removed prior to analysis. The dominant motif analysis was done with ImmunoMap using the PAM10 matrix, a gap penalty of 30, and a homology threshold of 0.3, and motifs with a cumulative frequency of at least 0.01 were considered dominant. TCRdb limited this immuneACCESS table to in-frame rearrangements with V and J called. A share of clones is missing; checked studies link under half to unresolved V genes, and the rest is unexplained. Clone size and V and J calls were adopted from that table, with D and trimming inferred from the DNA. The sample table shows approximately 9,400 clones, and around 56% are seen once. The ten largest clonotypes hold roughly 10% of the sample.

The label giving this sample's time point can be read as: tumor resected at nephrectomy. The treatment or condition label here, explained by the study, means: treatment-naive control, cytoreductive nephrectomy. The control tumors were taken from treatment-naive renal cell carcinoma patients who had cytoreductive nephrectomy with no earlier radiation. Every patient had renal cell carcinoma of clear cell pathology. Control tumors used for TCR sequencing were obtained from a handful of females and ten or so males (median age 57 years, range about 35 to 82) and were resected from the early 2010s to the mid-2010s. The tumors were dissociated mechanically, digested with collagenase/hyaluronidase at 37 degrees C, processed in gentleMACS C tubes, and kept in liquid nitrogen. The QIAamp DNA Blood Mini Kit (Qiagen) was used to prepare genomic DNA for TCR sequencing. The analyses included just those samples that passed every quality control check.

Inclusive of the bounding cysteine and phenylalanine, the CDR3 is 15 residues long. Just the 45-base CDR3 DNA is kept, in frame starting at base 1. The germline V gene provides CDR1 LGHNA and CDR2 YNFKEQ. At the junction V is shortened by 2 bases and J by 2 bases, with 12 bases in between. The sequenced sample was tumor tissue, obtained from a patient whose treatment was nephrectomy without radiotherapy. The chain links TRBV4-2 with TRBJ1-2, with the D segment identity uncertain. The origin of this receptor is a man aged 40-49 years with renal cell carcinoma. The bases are TGTGCCAGCAGCCAAAAGACGGACGAGAACTATGGCTACACCTTC. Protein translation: CASSQKTDENYGYTF.